What follows are 10 T cell receptor beta chains derived from one specimen sequenced in a study of cytomegalovirus exposure and HLA in healthy donors (dated by TCRdb to 2016 to 2017). The library relied on the immunoSEQ multiplex PCR assay. For the multiplex PCR, a mixture combining 60 forward primers for TCR Vbeta segments and 13 reverse primers for TCR Jbeta segments was used. TCRdb holds this immuneACCESS table with in-frame rearrangements only. Some clones are missing; in checked studies, unresolved V genes explain under half, and the rest has no known cause. The sample records just over 200,000 clones, 70% of which are singletons. About 2.5% of the sample is in the top ten clones. Input material: PBMCs. The receptors stem from a man in his forties or fifties in good health and CMV-seropositive.

V gene TRBV5-1 combines with J gene TRBJ1-1; D gene uncertain. The CDR3 has 13 residues. V shed 2 bases and J shed 10 bases, with 15 bases lying between them. Germline V gene data show CDR1 as SGHRS and CDR2 as YFSETQ. The CDR3 sequence: CASSFTTHGGAFF. The CDR3, as DNA: TGCGCCAGCAGCTTCACGACTCACGGAGGAGCTTTCTTT.

The chain links TRBV19 to TRBJ1-2; D is undetermined. CDR1 and CDR2 (germline): LNHDA, SQIVND (reference sequence). V gave up 4 bases and J gave up 8 bases, with 23 bases separating them. The length of the CDR3 is 16 residues. The CDR3 DNA reads TGTGCCAGTAGTAGTACGGACGGAGGTCTGGCGAGGGGCTACACCTTC. This encodes CASSSTDGGLARGYTF.

This chain connects TRBV5-5 to TRBJ1-2, with D perhaps matching TRBD1 (5 bases). The germline CDR1 and CDR2 sequences are SGHKS and YYEKEE (reference sequence). V dropped 0 bases and J dropped 6 bases, with 15 bases sitting between them. The CDR3 has 15 amino acids. CDR3 protein: CASSLVVRAHDGYTF. The CDR3 DNA follows: TGTGCCAGCAGCTTGGTAGTCAGGGCTCACGATGGCTACACCTTC.

This clone was seen only a few times. Here the CDR3 reads CATGLARFPQYF. The CDR3 bases are TGTGCCACCGGACTAGCGCGCTTCCCCCAGTACTTC. V and J are TRBV2 and TRBJ2-5; 9 bases agree with TRBD2. This CDR3 comprises 12 residues. V dropped 10 bases and J dropped 9; count of bases not matched to a gene: 9. Per germline, CDR1 SNHLY and CDR2 FYNNEI.

This chain links TRBV27 with TRBJ1-2, with 7 bases matching TRBD1. The V gene's germline CDR1 is MNHEY and CDR2 SMNVEV (reference sequence). The V segment lost 1 base and the J segment 4 bases; nucleotides outside the gene matches: 9. There are 16 residues in the CDR3. Written as DNA, the CDR3 is TGTGCCAGCAGTTTATTTAGGGACAGCCGCTCCTATGGCTACACCTTC. Translating it yields CASSLFRDSRSYGYTF.

A few counts support this clone. The rearrangement links TRBV7-2 to TRBJ1-3; TRBD1 matches 8 bases. The CDR3 is 15 residues long. Germline-derived CDR1 and CDR2 are SGHTA and FQGNSA. The trim removed 6 bases at V and 4 bases at J, leaving 8 bases unmatched. CDR3 nucleotides: TGTGCCAGCAGTCAACTCAGGGGGCAGGGAAACACCATATATTTT. Its protein product is CASSQLRGQGNTIYF.

The rearrangement links TRBV7-8 to TRBJ2-7; TRBD1 matches at 10 bases. Germline V gene lookup returns CDR1 SGHVS and CDR2 FQNEAQ. Trimming took 3 bases from V and 0 from J; bases not matched to a gene: 8. This CDR3 spans 17 amino acids. CDR3 in DNA: TGTGCCAGCAGCTTCGCCACGGACAGGGGGTTCTCCTACGAGCAGTACTTC. This codes for CASSFATDRGFSYEQYF. The full variable domain, its missing parts supplied by reference TRBV7-8 and TRBJ2-7, is GAGVSQSPRYKVAKRGQDVALRCDPISGHVSLFWYQQALGQGPEFLTYFQNEAQLDKSGLPSDRFFAERPEGSVSTLKIQRTQQEDSAVYLCASSFATDRGFSYEQYFGPGTRLTVT.

This CDR3 is CASSYSGGATRVEQYF. DNA of the CDR3: TGTGCCAGCAGTTACTCGGGGGGTGCTACTCGGGTCGAGCAGTACTTC. The rearrangement joins TRBV6-6 to TRBJ2-7; the D gene is possibly TRBD2 (6 bases). V lost 0 bases and J 6 bases, leaving 18 bases between the germline ends. The CDR3 has 16 residues. Germline CDR1 and CDR2: MNHNY and SVGAGI (reference sequence).

This chain uses TRBV9 with TRBJ1-5, with TRBD1 identical over 9 bases. Germline V CDR1 and CDR2: SGDLS, YYNGEE. The CDR3 sequence is 15 residues long. V gave up 3 bases and J gave up 5 bases; unmatched junction bases: 6. The CDR3 DNA sequence: TGTGCCAGCAGCGAGGGACAGGGCCTATATCAGCCCCAGCATTTT. It specifies CASSEGQGLYQPQHF.

The gene calls are TRBV4-3 and TRBJ1-2, with D unclear. Trimming left V 0 bases short and J 5 bases short, with 13 bases between. Germline V gene lookup returns CDR1 LGHNA and CDR2 YSLEER. CDR3 length equals 15 residues. In DNA, the CDR3 is TGCGCCAGCAGCCAAGAGGTTATGTGGAGTTATGGCTACACCTTC. It encodes CASSQEVMWSYGYTF.